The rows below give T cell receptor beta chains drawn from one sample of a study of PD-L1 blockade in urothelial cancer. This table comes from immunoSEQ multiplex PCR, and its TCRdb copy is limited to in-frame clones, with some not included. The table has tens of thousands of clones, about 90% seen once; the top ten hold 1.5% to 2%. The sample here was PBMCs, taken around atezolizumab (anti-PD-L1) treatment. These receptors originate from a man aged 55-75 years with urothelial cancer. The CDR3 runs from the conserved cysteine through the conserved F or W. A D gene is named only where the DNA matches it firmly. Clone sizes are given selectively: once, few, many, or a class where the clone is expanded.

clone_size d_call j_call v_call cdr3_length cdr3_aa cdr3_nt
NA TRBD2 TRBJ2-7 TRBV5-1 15 CASTNGGGQSYEQYF TGCGCCAGCACCAACGGGGGGGGTCAGTCCTACGAGCAGTACTTC
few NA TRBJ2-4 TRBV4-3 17 CASSQDQAHLAKNIQYF TGCGCCAGCAGCCAAGATCAGGCCCACTTAGCCAAAAACATTCAGTACTTC
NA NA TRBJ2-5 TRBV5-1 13 CASGGGARETQYF TGCGCCAGCGGAGGGGGGGCCCGGGAGACCCAGTACTTC
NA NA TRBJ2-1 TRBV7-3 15 CASSAGVGSYNEQFF TGTGCCAGCAGCGCCGGAGTGGGTAGCTACAATGAGCAGTTCTTC
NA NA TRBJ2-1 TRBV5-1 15 CASSLIAENYNEQFF TGCGCCAGCAGCCTAATAGCGGAGAACTACAATGAGCAGTTCTTC
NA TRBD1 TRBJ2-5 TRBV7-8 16 CASSSPRTGGKETQYF TGTGCCAGCAGCTCCCCTCGGACAGGGGGCAAAGAGACCCAGTACTTC
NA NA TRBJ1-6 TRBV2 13 CASMSGGNSPLHF TGTGCCAGCATGAGTGGCGGTAATTCACCCCTCCACTTT
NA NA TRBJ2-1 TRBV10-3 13 CAISGGTNREQFF TGTGCCATCAGTGGCGGGACCAATCGTGAGCAGTTCTTC
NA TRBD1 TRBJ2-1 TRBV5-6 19 CASSLAGTGTTSSYNEQFF TGTGCCAGCAGCTTGGCGGGGACAGGCACAACGAGCTCCTACAATGAGCAGTTCTTC
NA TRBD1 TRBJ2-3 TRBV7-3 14 CASTPGQSTDTQYF TGTGCCAGCACCCCGGGACAGAGCACAGATACGCAGTATTTT
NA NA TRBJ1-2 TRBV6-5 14 CASSYIRSNYGYTF TGTGCCAGCAGTTACATCAGGTCAAACTATGGCTACACCTTC
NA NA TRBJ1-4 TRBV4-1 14 CASSPPGLSEKLFF TGCGCCAGCAGCCCCCCCGGGTTAAGTGAAAAACTGTTTTTT
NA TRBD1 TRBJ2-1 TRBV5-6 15 CASSSGQGPYNEQFF TGTGCCAGCAGCTCCGGACAGGGGCCTTACAATGAGCAGTTCTTC
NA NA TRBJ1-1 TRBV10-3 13 CAIREDGDTEAFF TGTGCCATCAGGGAGGACGGAGACACTGAAGCTTTCTTT
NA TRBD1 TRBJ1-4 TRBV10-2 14 CASRDGQGAEKLFF TGCGCCAGCAGAGACGGACAGGGGGCCGAAAAACTGTTTTTT
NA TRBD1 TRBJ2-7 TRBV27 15 CASSPSGGRGYEQYF TGTGCCAGCAGTCCTTCAGGGGGCCGGGGGTACGAGCAGTACTTC
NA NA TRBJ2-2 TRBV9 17 CASSVATWAGNTGELFF TGTGCCAGCAGCGTAGCTACTTGGGCTGGAAACACCGGGGAGCTGTTTTTT
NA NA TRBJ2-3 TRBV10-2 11 CASSDAGTQYF TGCGCCAGCAGTGACGCGGGTACGCAGTATTTT
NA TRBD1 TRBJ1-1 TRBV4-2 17 CASSLGGTANMNTEAFF TGTGCCAGCAGCCTAGGGGGCACAGCAAACATGAACACTGAAGCTTTCTTT
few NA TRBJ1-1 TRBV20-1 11 CSRTANTEAFF TGCAGTCGGACAGCGAACACTGAAGCTTTCTTT
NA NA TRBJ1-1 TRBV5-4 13 CASSSQGNTEAFF TGTGCCAGCAGCTCTCAGGGAAACACTGAAGCTTTCTTT
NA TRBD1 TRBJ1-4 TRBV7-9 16 CASSDYPGQGAEKLFF TGTGCCAGCAGCGACTATCCGGGACAGGGCGCTGAAAAACTGTTTTTT
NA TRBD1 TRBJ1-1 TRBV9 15 CASSTQEGAVTEAFF TGTGCCAGCAGCACCCAGGAGGGGGCGGTCACTGAAGCTTTCTTT
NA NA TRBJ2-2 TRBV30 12 CARDTYIGELFF TGTGCCAGAGACACTTATATAGGGGAGCTGTTTTTT
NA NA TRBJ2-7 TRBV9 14 CASSVGTGAYEQYF TGTGCCAGCAGCGTAGGAACAGGTGCCTACGAGCAGTACTTC
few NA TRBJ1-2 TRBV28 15 CASSTPQGLTWGYTF TGTGCCAGCAGTACCCCTCAGGGCCTCACTTGGGGCTACACCTTC
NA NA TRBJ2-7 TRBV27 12 CASSSGFYEQYF TGTGCCAGCAGTTCAGGGTTTTACGAGCAGTACTTC
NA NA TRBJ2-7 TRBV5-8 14 CASKTRGSVYEQYF TGTGCCAGCAAAACCAGGGGTTCGGTCTACGAGCAGTACTTC
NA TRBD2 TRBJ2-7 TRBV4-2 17 CASSQDIGGGASYEQYF TGTGCCAGCAGCCAAGATATCGGCGGGGGGGCTAGCTACGAGCAGTACTTC
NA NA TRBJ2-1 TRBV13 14 CASSLAGEWNEQFF TGTGCCAGCAGCTTAGCGGGAGAATGGAATGAGCAGTTCTTC
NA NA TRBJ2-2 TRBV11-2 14 CASSLREYTGELFF TGTGCCAGCAGCTTAAGGGAGTACACCGGGGAGCTGTTTTTT
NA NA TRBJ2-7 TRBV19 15 CASSSKPQGWYEQYF TGTGCCAGTAGTTCCAAACCCCAGGGCTGGTACGAGCAGTACTTC
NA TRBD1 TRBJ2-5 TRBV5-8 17 CASSVGDRVGRVETQYF TGTGCCAGCAGCGTAGGGGACAGGGTCGGACGGGTCGAGACCCAGTACTTC
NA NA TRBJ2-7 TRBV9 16 CASSVAPGRGDYEQYF TGTGCCAGCAGCGTAGCTCCCGGGAGAGGGGACTACGAGCAGTACTTC
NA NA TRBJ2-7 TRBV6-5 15 CASSYLQGYSYEQYF TGTGCCAGCAGTTACCTCCAGGGTTACTCCTACGAGCAGTACTTC
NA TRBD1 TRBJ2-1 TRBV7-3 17 CASSLSIEGGSYNEQFF TGTGCCAGCAGCTTATCAATCGAAGGGGGCTCATACAATGAGCAGTTCTTC
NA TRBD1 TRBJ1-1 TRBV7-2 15 CASSYNDRGNTEAFF TGTGCCAGCAGCTATAATGACAGGGGGAACACTGAAGCTTTCTTT
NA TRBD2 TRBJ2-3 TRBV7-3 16 CASSLSGGASTDTQYF TGTGCCAGCAGCTTAAGCGGGGGGGCAAGCACAGATACGCAGTATTTT
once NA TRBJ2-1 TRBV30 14 CAWTPGWQVNEQFF TGTGCCTGGACACCGGGGTGGCAAGTCAATGAGCAGTTCTTC
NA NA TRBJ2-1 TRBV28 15 CASSLRDSVNNEQFF TGTGCCAGCAGTTTGAGGGACTCCGTCAACAATGAGCAGTTCTTC
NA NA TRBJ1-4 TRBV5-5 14 CASSKTGFNEKLFF TGTGCCAGCAGTAAAACAGGGTTTAATGAAAAACTGTTTTTT
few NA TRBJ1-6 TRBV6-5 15 CASSWESSYNSPLHF TGTGCCAGCAGTTGGGAGAGCTCCTATAATTCACCCCTCCACTTT
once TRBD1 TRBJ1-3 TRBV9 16 CASSPGWTGTGNTIYF TGTGCCAGCAGCCCCGGCTGGACAGGGACTGGAAACACCATATATTTT
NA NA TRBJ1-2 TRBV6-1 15 CASSEVFGVGYGYTF TGTGCCAGCAGTGAGGTATTCGGGGTTGGCTATGGCTACACCTTC
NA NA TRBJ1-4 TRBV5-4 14 CASSFTAVDEKLFF TGTGCCAGCAGCTTTACAGCTGTGGATGAAAAACTGTTTTTT
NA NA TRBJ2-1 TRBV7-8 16 CASSPRRTSSYNEQFF TGTGCCAGCAGCCCTCGCCGGACAAGCTCCTACAATGAGCAGTTCTTC
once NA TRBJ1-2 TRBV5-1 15 CASSLDSGANYGYTF TGCGCCAGCAGCTTGGATTCAGGGGCTAACTATGGCTACACCTTC
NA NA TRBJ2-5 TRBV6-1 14 CASREAGSPGAQYF TGTGCCAGCAGGGAAGCTGGGTCTCCCGGGGCCCAGTACTTC
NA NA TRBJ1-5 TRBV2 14 CASREGQSNQPQHF TGTGCCAGCAGGGAAGGACAGAGCAATCAGCCCCAGCATTTT
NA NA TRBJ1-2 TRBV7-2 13 CASSFHQGNGYTF TGTGCCAGCAGCTTTCATCAGGGGAATGGCTACACCTTC